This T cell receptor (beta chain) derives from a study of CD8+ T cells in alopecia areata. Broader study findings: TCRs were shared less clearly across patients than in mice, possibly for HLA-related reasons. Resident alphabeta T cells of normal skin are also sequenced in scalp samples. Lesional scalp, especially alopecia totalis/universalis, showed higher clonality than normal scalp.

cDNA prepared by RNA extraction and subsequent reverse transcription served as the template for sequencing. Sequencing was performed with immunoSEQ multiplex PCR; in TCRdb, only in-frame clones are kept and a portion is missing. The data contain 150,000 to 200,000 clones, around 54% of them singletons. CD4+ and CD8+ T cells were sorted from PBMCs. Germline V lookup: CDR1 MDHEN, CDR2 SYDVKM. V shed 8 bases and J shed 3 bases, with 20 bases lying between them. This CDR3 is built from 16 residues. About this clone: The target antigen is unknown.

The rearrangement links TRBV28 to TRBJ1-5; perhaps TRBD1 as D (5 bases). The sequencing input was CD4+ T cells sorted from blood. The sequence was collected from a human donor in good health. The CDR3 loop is CASLGGRVSPNQPQHF. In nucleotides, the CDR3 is TGTGCCAGCCTCGGCGGCAGGGTGTCCCCCAATCAGCCCCAGCATTTT.